These 17 T cell receptor beta chains came from one sample sequenced in a study of T cell clonality in common variable immunodeficiency. Their target antigens are unknown. The table came from immunoSEQ multiplex PCR; TCRdb's copy has only in-frame clones and leaves some out. This sample comprises 15,000 to 25,000 clones, none seen once only. Study-level findings and limits: Fewer deletions and N-nucleotide insertions were reportedly seen in common variable immunodeficiency TCR beta sequences.

Input material: peripheral blood mononuclear cells. Receptor source: a human donor with common variable immunodeficiency.

This clone was seen more than once but under ten times. The read ends 3 residues before the CDR3 terminus; that terminus is restored from the germline J gene. This sequence joins TRBV2 and TRBJ2-1; 9 bases map to TRBD2. V was pared by 6 bases and J by 2 bases, with 11 bases of the junction left unmatched. CDR3 size: 17 residues. From germline, CDR1 is SNHLY and CDR2 FYNNEI. The CDR3 bases that were read are TGTGCCAGCAGACCCAGACTAGCGGAGACCACCTACAATGAG. Translated, it gives CASRPRLAETTYNE. The CDR3, in full, reads CASRPRLAETTYNEQFF.

This clone was seen ten or more times. The read ends 3 residues before the CDR3 terminus; that terminus is restored from the germline J gene. This chain connects TRBV19 to TRBJ2-7; a weak D match, TRBD1 (6 bases). Trimming removed 1 base from V and 0 bases from J, with 13 bases in between. The germline gives CDR1 LNHDA, CDR2 SQIVND (reference sequence). The length of the CDR3 is 16 residues. The sequenced part of the CDR3 DNA is TGTGCCAGTAGTATAGCTGGGGGCGAATTCTCCTACGAG. Residues: CASSIAGGEFSYE. The entire CDR3 protein is CASSIAGGEFSYEQYF. Filled out from reference TRBV19 and TRBJ2-7, the complete variable domain reads DGGITQSPKYLFRKEGQNVTLSCEQNLNHDAMYWYRQDPGQGLRLIYYSQIVNDFQKGDIAEGYSVSREKKESFPLTVTSAQKNPTAFYLCASSIAGGEFSYEQYFGPGTRLTVT.

This clone was counted at least ten times. The read falls 3 residues short of the CDR3 end, and the missing part is taken from the germline J gene. V usage is TRBV20-1 and J usage is TRBJ1-6, with 9 bases matching TRBD1. The CDR3 runs 18 residues. Germline trimming cut 8 bases from V and 1 base from J; bases unmatched to any gene: 15. Germline CDR1 DFQATT, CDR2 SNEGSKA (reference sequence). The CDR3 sequence is CSIRRAGQGSSYNSPLHF. Partial CDR3 DNA: TGCAGTATCCGTAGGGCCGGACAGGGGAGTTCCTATAATTCACCC.

The sample holds many counts of this clone. The CDR3 is cut off 3 residues early in the read; its end comes from the germline J gene. The chain carries TRBV4-1 and TRBJ2-3; the match to TRBD2 covers 11 bases. Per the germline V gene, CDR1 is MGHRA and CDR2 is YSYEKL. This CDR3 is 17 amino acids long. J was trimmed by 0 bases and V by 0 bases; bases with no gene match: 2. This CDR3 is CASSQDTSGGSTDTQYF. CDR3 bases read: TGCGCCAGCAGCCAAGATACTAGCGGGGGAAGCACAGATACG.

At least ten counts were recorded for this clone. The read ends 3 residues before the CDR3 terminus; that terminus is restored from the germline J gene. The chain is built from TRBV7-2 and TRBJ2-7; 12 nucleotides agree with TRBD2. Germline assignment: CDR1 SGHTA and CDR2 FQGNSA. The CDR3 length is 18 residues. Trimming cost V 0 bases and J 0 bases; bases outside gene matches: 6. The CDR3 reads CASSLARKTSGSSYEQYF. The sequenced part of the CDR3 DNA is TGTGCCAGCAGCTTAGCCCGCAAGACTAGCGGGAGCTCCTACGAG. The full variable domain, rest sourced from reference TRBV7-2 and TRBJ2-7, is GAGVSQSPSNKVTEKGKDVELRCDPISGHTALYWYRQSLGQGLEFLIYFQGNSAPDKSGLPSDRFSAERTGGSVSTLTIQRTQQEDSAVYLCASSLARKTSGSSYEQYFGPGTRLTVT.

The table lists this clone with a few counts. With the read ending 3 residues before the CDR3 end, the germline J gene is used to fill in that end. The chain links TRBV7-6 to TRBJ2-5; D call uncertain. This CDR3 region has 14 residues. V was shortened by 5 bases and J by 4 bases, with 14 bases between the two germline ends. Germline CDR1 SGHVS, CDR2 FNYEAQ. The CDR3 loop is CASSRSLNLETQYF. Partial CDR3 DNA: TGTGCCAGCAGCCGTAGTTTGAATTTAGAGACC.

The table lists this clone with a few counts. The read terminates 3 residues ahead of where the CDR3 ends, so the germline J gene completes it. The chain has TRBV10-2 and TRBJ1-1, with D unclear. Germline values: CDR1 WSHSY, CDR2 SAAADI. The CDR3 has 14 amino acids. V was pared by 4 bases and J by 3 bases, with 12 bases between. The part of the CDR3 DNA that was read is TGCGCCAGCAGTGTAGGAGGGCTGGACACTGAA. Amino acids: CASSVGGLDTE. The full-length CDR3 reads as CASSVGGLDTEAFF.

Many counts were recorded for this clone. The missing CDR3 end, 3 residues past where the read stops, is filled in from the germline J gene. The chain recombines TRBV19 with TRBJ2-5; 13 nucleotides match TRBD2. CDR1 and CDR2 from the germline V gene are LNHDA and SQIVND (reference sequence). With 5 bases clipped from V and 0 bases from J, the junction kept 6 bases outside the gene matches. CDR3 size: 17 residues. The CDR3 bases that were read are TGTGCCAGTAGTGCCGGGACTAGCGGGGCTAACCAAGAGACC. Translated: CASSAGTSGANQET. The entire CDR3 protein reads CASSAGTSGANQETQYF.

This clone was observed many times. The CDR3 extends 3 residues past the end of the read, so its final part is completed from the germline J gene. The chain has TRBV5-1 and TRBJ2-1; TRBD1 matches 9 bases. The CDR3 loop spans 18 amino acids. V lost 4 bases to trimming and J lost 2 bases; unmatched junction nucleotides: 13. The germline gives CDR1 SGHRS, CDR2 YFSETQ. CDR3 DNA, as far as it was read: TGCGCCAGCAGCCTAGGACAGGGGAGCGGGTACACCTACAATGAG. Translating it yields CASSLGQGSGYTYNE. The whole CDR3 region reads CASSLGQGSGYTYNEQFF.

This clone was seen many times. The CDR3 goes on 3 residues after the read ends, and that part is filled in from the germline J gene. V gene TRBV5-1 combines with J gene TRBJ2-1; perhaps TRBD2 as D (6 bases). Trimming took 7 bases from V and 6 from J, leaving 11 bases between them. The CDR3 spans 12 residues. Germline V gene data show CDR1 as SGHRS and CDR2 as YFSETQ. The CDR3 protein is CASAQTSNEQFF. The sequenced CDR3 bases are TGCGCCAGCGCCCAGACTAGCAATGAG.

This clone has at least ten counts. CDR3 DNA (partial): TGCGCCAGCAGCCCCGGGGGGTACGGGATCCGAGAGACC. This codes for CASSPGGYGIRET. The full CDR3 protein is CASSPGGYGIRETQYF. The rearrangement links TRBV4-1 to TRBJ2-5, with 7 bases fitting TRBD2. The missing CDR3 end, 3 residues past where the read stops, is filled in from the germline J gene. The V gene's germline CDR1 is MGHRA and CDR2 YSYEKL. The CDR3 spans 16 residues. V lost 4 bases, J lost 4 bases, and 12 bases stayed unmatched.

This clone was counted ten times or more. The sequenced fragment ends 3 residues before the CDR3 boundary, so the rest is inferred from the germline J gene. The V gene is TRBV30, the J gene TRBJ1-6; possible D gene TRBD1, 6 bases. Germline-derived CDR1 and CDR2 are GTSNPN and SVGIG (reference sequence). Deletions cut 1 base from V and 7 bases from J, with 8 bases between. The CDR3 covers 13 residues. The CDR3: CAWSETGNSPLHF. The part of the CDR3 DNA that was read is TGTGCCTGGAGTGAAACAGGGAATTCACCC.

The table lists this clone with many counts. The read gets to within 3 residues of the CDR3 end, and the germline J gene fills in the rest. The chain combines TRBV18 with TRBJ1-2; perhaps TRBD1 as D (5 bases). The V end was cut by 3 bases, the J end by 4 bases, with 24 bases between. Germline-derived CDR1 and CDR2 are KGHSH and LQKENI. The CDR3 totals 18 residues. The CDR3: CASSPWGGYSHDAYGYTF. Incomplete CDR3 DNA: TGTGCCAGCTCACCTTGGGGGGGGTACAGTCATGACGCCTATGGC.

At least ten counts were recorded for this clone. The read comes to an end 3 residues before the CDR3 does, leaving the germline J gene to fill in the end. The chain uses TRBV9 and TRBJ1-5; the match to TRBD1 covers 11 bases. V gave up 1 base and J gave up 7 bases; unmatched junction bases: 16. Per the germline V gene, CDR1 is SGDLS and CDR2 is YYNGEE. There are 19 residues in the CDR3. CDR3 bases read: TGTGCCAGCAGCGTAAACCCCACGGGGACAGGGGGAAAAAGACAGCCC. Its translation is CASSVNPTGTGGKRQP. The full CDR3 protein is CASSVNPTGTGGKRQPQHF.

This clone was seen more than once but under ten times. The CDR3 end lies 3 residues beyond the end of the read and is filled in from the germline J gene. V usage is TRBV20-1 and J usage is TRBJ2-7, with 7 bases that match TRBD1. This CDR3 region has 10 residues. CDR1 is DFQATT, CDR2 SNEGSKA, per germline (reference sequence). V lost 4 bases and J lost 6; bases outside the gene matches: 0. This chain's CDR3 is CSATGGEQYF. The CDR3 bases that were read are TGCAGTGCTACAGGGGGCGAG.

This clone was recorded at least ten times. The read stops 3 residues short of the end of the CDR3; the missing end is completed from the germline J gene. V and J are TRBV30 and TRBJ1-1; perhaps TRBD1 as D (5 bases). Trimming shortened V by 0 bases and J by 6 bases, and 14 bases separated the two germline ends. CDR3 length: 14 amino acids. Looked up from germline, CDR1 is GTSNPN and CDR2 is SVGIG (reference sequence). The CDR3 region is CAWSVAGRASEAFF. The part of the CDR3 DNA that was read is TGTGCCTGGAGTGTGGCAGGGAGGGCGTCTGAA.

This clone was counted many times. The read stops 3 residues short of the end of the CDR3; the missing end is completed from the germline J gene. This chain joins TRBV20-1 and TRBJ2-1; 10 bases are shared with TRBD2. V lost 6 bases and J lost 7; bases outside the gene matches: 9. The CDR3 totals 14 residues. Germline CDR1 and CDR2: DFQATT and SNEGSKA (reference sequence). CDR3 region: CSAAFSGRYNEQFF. The sequenced CDR3 bases are TGCAGTGCGGCCTTTAGCGGGAGGTATAATGAG.